This T cell receptor (beta chain) was sequenced for a study of shared clonotypes between healthy human individuals. The table came from immunoSEQ multiplex PCR; TCRdb's copy has only in-frame clones and leaves some out. The sample has around 1 million clones, approximately 80% seen once. This clone showed up just a few times. CDR1 and CDR2 (germline): SGHRS, YFSETQ. The V end lost 0 bases, the J end lost 3 bases, and 6 bases lay between the germline ends. The CDR3 is 14 residues long. This receptor was taken from a man aged 18 to 29 in good health. The gene calls are TRBV5-1 and TRBJ2-2, with D unresolved. Sequences were obtained from memory CD4+ T cells sorted from blood. Subset described: CD45RA-negative fraction. The CDR3 reads CASSLGTDTGELFF. CDR3 in DNA: TGCGCCAGCAGCTTGGGGACGGACACCGGGGAGCTGTTTTTT.